This T cell receptor (beta chain) was retrieved from a study of shared clonotypes between healthy human individuals. CDR3 length: 15 amino acids. From germline, CDR1 is PRHDT and CDR2 FYEKMQ (reference sequence). The germline V and J ends were trimmed by 2 bases and 5 bases, with 15 bases remaining between them. Overall study results and limits: The generation probabilities recorded for non-shared clonotypes fell below those of clonotypes shared by all four donors. Compared with memory subsets, naive subsets generally had larger estimated richness.

This was a deep-level run. Profiled with immunoSEQ multiplex PCR; TCRdb holds only in-frame clones, not every one. The profile shows over 800,000 clones, more than 85% of them singletons. Concerning this clone itself: What it binds is not known.

Naive CD8 cells lacked CD45RO and underwent positive selection for CCR7, leaving out terminally differentiated effector memory CD45RA+ cells. The sequenced material came from naive CD8+ T cells sorted from blood. This clonotype was obtained from a man younger than 40 in good health. The chain couples TRBV13 to TRBJ2-5; D gene unclear. For the CDR3, the DNA is TGTGCCAGCAGCTTATTTAGGCCGGGTAGGGAGACCCAGTACTTC. It translates to CASSLFRPGRETQYF.